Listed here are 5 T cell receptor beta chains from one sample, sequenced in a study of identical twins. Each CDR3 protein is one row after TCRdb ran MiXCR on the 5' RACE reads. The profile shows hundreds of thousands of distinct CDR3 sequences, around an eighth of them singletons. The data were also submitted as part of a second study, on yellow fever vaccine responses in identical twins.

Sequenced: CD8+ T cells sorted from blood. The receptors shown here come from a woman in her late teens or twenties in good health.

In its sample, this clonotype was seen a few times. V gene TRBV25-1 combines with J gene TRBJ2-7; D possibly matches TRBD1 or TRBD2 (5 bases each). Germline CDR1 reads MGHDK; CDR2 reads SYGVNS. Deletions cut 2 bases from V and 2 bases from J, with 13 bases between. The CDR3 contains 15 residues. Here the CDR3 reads CASSEGAWGAYEQYF. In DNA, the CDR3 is TGTGCCAGCAGTGAAGGGGCGTGGGGAGCCTACGAGCAGTACTTC.

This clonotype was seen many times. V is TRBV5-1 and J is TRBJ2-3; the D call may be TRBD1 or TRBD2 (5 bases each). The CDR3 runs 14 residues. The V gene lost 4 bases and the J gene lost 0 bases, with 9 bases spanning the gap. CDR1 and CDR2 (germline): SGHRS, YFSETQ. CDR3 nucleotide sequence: TGCGCCAGCAGCCCCGGGGACAGCACAGATACGCAGTATTTT. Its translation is CASSPGDSTDTQYF.

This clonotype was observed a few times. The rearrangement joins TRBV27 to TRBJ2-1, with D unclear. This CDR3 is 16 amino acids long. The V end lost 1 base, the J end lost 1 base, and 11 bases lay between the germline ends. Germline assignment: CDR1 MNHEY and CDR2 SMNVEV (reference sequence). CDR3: CASSLLRRLSYNEQFF. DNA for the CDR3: TGTGCCAGCAGTTTATTGCGTAGGTTATCCTACAATGAGCAGTTCTTC.

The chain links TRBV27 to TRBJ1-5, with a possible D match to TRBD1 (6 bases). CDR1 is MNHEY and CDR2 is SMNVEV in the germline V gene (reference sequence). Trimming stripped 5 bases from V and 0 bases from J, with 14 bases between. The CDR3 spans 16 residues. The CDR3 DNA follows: TGTGCCAGCAGTCCGATGGGACATTATAGCAATCAGCCCCAGCATTTT. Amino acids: CASSPMGHYSNQPQHF.

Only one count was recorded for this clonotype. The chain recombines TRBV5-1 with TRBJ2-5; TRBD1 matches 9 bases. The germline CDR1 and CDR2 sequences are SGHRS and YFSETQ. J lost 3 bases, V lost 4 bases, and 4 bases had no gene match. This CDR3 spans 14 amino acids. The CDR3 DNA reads TGCGCCAGCAGCGGAACAGGGGGCGAAGAGACCCAGTACTTC. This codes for CASSGTGGEETQYF.